This T cell receptor (beta chain) was found in a study of long-term antiretroviral therapy in people with HIV. Overall study context: The earliest samples came about a decade before the 2015 immediate-ART recommendation.

Findings and caveats of the study: Dominant in the repertoire at all time points were clones expanded before ART.

V lost 2 bases and J lost 7, with 15 bases in between. The CDR3 extends over 14 amino acids. Germline CDR1 reads KGHSH; CDR2 reads LQKENI. Only United States sites treated participants with HIV. Every specimen provided roughly 0.95-11 million cryopreserved PBMC before DNA extraction took place. Only a few counts were recorded for this clone. Its antigen is unknown. Version v3.0 of the immunoSEQ assay ran at survey level. The assay was immunoSEQ multiplex PCR, and TCRdb's table has in-frame clones only and misses some. The data show roughly 28,000 clones, approximately 93% seen once. This clonotype was obtained from a man aged 18 to 30 with HIV. This specimen consisted of unsorted PBMCs, obtained 3.1 years after starting antiretroviral therapy. The chain combines TRBV18 with TRBJ2-7, with D tentatively TRBD1 (5 bases). The chain's CDR3 is CASSPGAPSREQYF. The CDR3 coding sequence is TGTGCCAGCTCACCAGGGGCGCCTTCCCGGGAGCAGTACTTC.